This T cell receptor (beta chain) was retrieved from a study of cytomegalovirus exposure and HLA in healthy donors. 13 Jbeta primers and 60 Vbeta primers were used for the PCR. The protocol was immunoSEQ multiplex PCR, while the TCRdb copy is restricted to in-frame clones and leaves out a portion. The table has 140,000 to 150,000 clones, 78% seen once; the top ten hold about 2.9%. Germline V CDR1 and CDR2: LNHDA, SQIVND (reference sequence). The germline V and J ends were trimmed by 7 bases and 1 base, with 13 bases remaining between them. This CDR3 is built from 14 residues. The sequencing input was PBMCs. This chain links TRBV19 with TRBJ1-1; the D gene is possibly TRBD1 (5 bases). This receptor was taken from a man in his forties in good health and CMV-seropositive. In DNA form, the CDR3 reads TGTGCCAGTACCACTCAGGGTACGAACACTGAAGCTTTCTTT. It translates to CASTTQGTNTEAFF.